These 26 T cell receptor beta chains originate from one sample sequenced in a study of T cell responses to AZD1222 COVID-19 vaccine. TCRdb's table, derived via immunoSEQ multiplex PCR, lists solely in-frame clones and lacks some. The sample includes tens of thousands of clones, approximately 89% of them seen just once. The material sequenced was peripheral blood, taken 28 days after the second AZD1222 dose. These receptor sequences come from an adult who received the AZD1222 COVID-19 vaccine.

V usage is TRBV2 and J usage is TRBJ2-3; TRBD2 agrees at 8 bases. Germline V CDR1 and CDR2: SNHLY, FYNNEI. The ends lost 8 bases at V and 14 bases at J; junction bases unmatched: 24. The CDR3 is made up of 16 amino acids. This CDR3 is CASSLNSPGGTRPSYF. Written as DNA, the CDR3 is TGTGCCAGCTCTTTGAACTCCCCGGGGGGGACCAGGCCTTCGTATTTT.

The chain links TRBV19 to TRBJ2-5, with 8 bases fitting TRBD2. The CDR3 has 14 residues. The V and J ends lost 3 bases and 1 base, in that order; junction bases with no gene match: 1. Germline CDR1 reads LNHDA; CDR2 reads SQIVND (reference sequence). This CDR3 is CASSISGAQETQYF. The CDR3 region has the DNA TGTGCCAGTAGTATTAGCGGGGCCCAAGAGACCCAGTACTTC.

This clone occurred a few times. The junction departs from germline at one end; a sequencing error may be responsible. The chain carries TRBV7-7 and TRBJ2-5; 8 bases align to TRBD2. CDR1 and CDR2 (germline): SSHAT, FNYEAQ (reference sequence). This CDR3 region has 15 residues. CDR3 DNA: TGTGCTAGCAGCTTACATCCGGGGGGGCCAGAGACCCAGTACTTC. Protein sequence: CASSLHPGGPETQYF.

The chain uses TRBV7-9 and TRBJ2-1, with D perhaps matching TRBD2 (6 bases). This CDR3 has 16 amino acids. V lost 7 bases, J lost 0 bases, and 16 bases lay in between. Germline CDR1 reads SEHNR; CDR2 reads FQNEAQ (reference sequence). CDR3 sequence reads: CASTPVTGSSYNEQFF. CDR3 bases: TGTGCCAGCACCCCAGTCACCGGGAGCTCCTACAATGAGCAGTTCTTC.

CDR3 coding DNA: TGTGCCAGCAGCCAAGATAGGCGTGACGAGCAGTACTTC. Translated: CASSQDRRDEQYF. This chain connects TRBV4-2 to TRBJ2-7; D call uncertain. Trimming removed 0 bases at V and 5 bases at J, with 8 bases between. CDR1 is LGHNA, CDR2 YNFKEQ, per germline. CDR3 size: 13 residues.

The chain is built from TRBV6-2 or TRBV6-3 and TRBJ2-2; a possible D gene is TRBD1 (6 bases). V shed 2 bases and J shed 0 bases, with 13 bases lying between them. Per the germline V gene, CDR1 is MNHEY and CDR2 is SVGEGT. The CDR3 runs 17 residues. The CDR3 spells CASSYPIDRPNTGELFF. CDR3 bases: TGTGCCAGCAGTTACCCAATCGACAGGCCGAACACCGGGGAGCTGTTTTTT.

The chain joins TRBV6-6 to TRBJ2-1, with a possible D match to TRBD2 (6 bases). Deletions cut 5 bases from V and 5 bases from J, with 19 bases between. Germline V gives CDR1 MNHNY, CDR2 SVGAGI (reference sequence). The CDR3 sequence is 16 residues long. CDR3: CASSPNLEGNNNEQFF. CDR3 in DNA: TGTGCCAGCAGTCCTAACTTGGAGGGAAATAACAATGAGCAGTTCTTC.

The chain uses TRBV11-1 and TRBJ2-3; no firm D call. This CDR3 has 14 amino acids. Between the trimmed V and J ends, which lost 4 bases and 4 bases, there was a span of 12 bases. In germline, CDR1 is SGHAT, CDR2 FQDESV (reference sequence). CDR3 residues: CASSSAQKSDTQYF. As DNA, the CDR3 is TGTGCCAGCAGCTCCGCTCAAAAATCAGATACGCAGTATTTT.

This chain uses TRBV5-1 with TRBJ1-6, with a possible D match to TRBD1 (6 bases). Germline V gives CDR1 SGHRS, CDR2 YFSETQ. V was cut by 6 bases and J by 10 bases, with 17 bases left in between. The length of the CDR3 is 14 residues. CDR3 loop: CASTPGGRVSPLHF. The CDR3 region has the DNA TGCGCCAGCACACCGGGGGGCAGAGTATCACCCCTCCACTTT.

The chain has TRBV12-3 or TRBV12-4 and TRBJ1-1; D is ambiguous. The V end was cut by 3 bases, the J end by 2 bases, with 7 bases between. The CDR3 is 13 amino acids. The CDR3 region is CASSLVVNTEAFF. CDR3 DNA sequence: TGTGCCAGCAGTTTGGTTGTCAACACTGAAGCTTTCTTT.

V is TRBV4-3 and J is TRBJ2-1; D perhaps matches TRBD1 (5 bases). The CDR3 loop spans 17 amino acids. The germline V gene encodes CDR1 LGHNA and CDR2 YSLEER. V dropped 1 base and J dropped 0 bases, with 13 bases sitting between them. The CDR3 protein is CASSQGSGFSSYNEQFF. CDR3 nucleotide sequence: TGCGCCAGCAGCCAAGGATCAGGGTTCAGCTCCTACAATGAGCAGTTCTTC.

CDR3 bases: TGTGCCAGCAGGGGTGGGGAGGACAGGGCCTATGGCTACACCTTC. Its protein is CASRGGEDRAYGYTF. The rearrangement links TRBV2 to TRBJ1-2; TRBD1 aligns across 8 bases. Losses at the gene ends were 6 bases for V and 4 bases for J; bases not matched to a gene: 10. The CDR3 length is 15 residues. The germline V gene encodes CDR1 SNHLY and CDR2 FYNNEI.

This clone occurred a few times. The J gene is TRBJ2-7, the V gene TRBV5-1; 7 nucleotides match TRBD1. The trim removed 2 bases at V and 3 bases at J, leaving 2 bases unmatched. From germline, CDR1 is SGHRS and CDR2 YFSETQ. The CDR3 covers 13 residues. The CDR3 DNA is TGCGCCAGCAGCTTCGGGGACAGCTACGAGCAGTACGTC. Translated: CASSFGDSYEQYV.

This clone was picked up one time. The chain employs TRBV18 and TRBJ1-4, with D perhaps TRBD1 (6 bases). The length of the CDR3 is 16 residues. V lost 3 bases to trimming and J lost 2 bases, with 13 bases between them. Germline CDR1 KGHSH, CDR2 LQKENI. CDR3 DNA sequence: TGTGCCAGCTCACCCCAGGGCAGGGGCACTAATGAAAAACTGTTTTTT. Protein: CASSPQGRGTNEKLFF. Variable domain in full (rest from reference TRBV18 and TRBJ1-4): NAGVMQNPRHLVRRRGQEARLRCSPMKGHSHVYWYRQLPEEGLKFMVYLQKENIIDESGMPKERFSAEFPKEGPSILRIQQVVRGDSAAYFCASSPQGRGTNEKLFFGSGTQLSVL.

The V gene is TRBV19, the J gene TRBJ2-1; no definite D call. Trimming cost V 2 bases and J 7 bases, with 9 bases left between them. The length of the CDR3 is 13 residues. CDR1 and CDR2 (germline): LNHDA, SQIVND (reference sequence). This chain's CDR3 is CASSIKGWNEQFF. CDR3 in DNA: TGTGCCAGTAGTATAAAGGGTTGGAATGAGCAGTTCTTC.

The genes are TRBV12-3 or TRBV12-4 and TRBJ2-7; tentatively, D is TRBD1 (6 bases). The CDR3 contains 12 residues. V was trimmed by 6 bases and J by 5 bases, leaving 11 bases between them. CDR3 sequence: CASSRQADEQYF. CDR3 nucleotide sequence: TGTGCCAGCAGCCGACAGGCCGACGAGCAGTACTTC.

The gene calls are TRBV5-1 and TRBJ2-3; D is unresolved. The CDR3 spans 13 residues. Trimming removed 4 bases from V and 5 bases from J, with 11 bases in between. Germline values: CDR1 SGHRS, CDR2 YFSETQ. In DNA form, the CDR3 reads TGCGCCAGCAGCCTGCATTTCGGAGATACGCAGTATTTT. Protein: CASSLHFGDTQYF.

The chain uses TRBV3-1 (or the pseudogene TRBV3-2) and TRBJ1-4, with D possibly being TRBD1 (5 bases). CDR1 and CDR2 from the germline V gene are LGHDT and YNNKEL (reference sequence). Trimming took 2 bases from V and 5 from J, leaving 6 bases between them. CDR3 length: 13 amino acids. This CDR3 is CASSQNRNEKLFF. The CDR3 DNA is TGTGCCAGCAGCCAAAACAGGAATGAAAAACTGTTTTTT.

The chain links TRBV19 to TRBJ2-2; D is possibly TRBD2 (7 bases). The CDR3 totals 15 residues. CDR1 and CDR2 (germline): LNHDA, SQIVND (reference sequence). Trimming stripped 7 bases from V and 4 bases from J, with 16 bases between. The CDR3 spells CASTTQGRATGELFF. Here the CDR3 DNA reads TGTGCCAGTACCACTCAGGGGAGGGCCACCGGGGAGCTGTTTTTT.

The CDR3 is CASSLGGERETQYF. CDR3 sequence (DNA): TGCGCCAGCAGCTTGGGGGGCGAGAGGGAGACCCAGTACTTC. V usage is TRBV5-1 and J usage is TRBJ2-5; D might be TRBD1 (5 bases). Germline V gene data show CDR1 as SGHRS and CDR2 as YFSETQ. The CDR3 is made up of 14 amino acids. Trimming left V 0 bases short and J 5 bases short, with 11 bases between.

The chain's CDR3 is CATLSGLAGGQSSYEQYF. DNA of the CDR3: TGTGCCACCCTCTCGGGACTAGCGGGGGGCCAAAGCTCCTACGAGCAGTACTTC. The gene calls are TRBV28 and TRBJ2-7, with TRBD2 identical over 15 bases. With V trimmed by 10 bases and J by 0 bases, 13 bases remained unmatched. Germline CDR1 and CDR2: MDHEN and SYDVKM. There are 18 residues in the CDR3.

This chain uses TRBV12-3 or TRBV12-4 with TRBJ1-2; D unclear. CDR3 length equals 11 residues. Deletions cut 3 bases from V and 8 bases from J, with 7 bases between. CDR3 loop: CASSLNWGYTF. DNA for the CDR3: TGTGCCAGCAGTTTGAACTGGGGCTACACCTTC.

This chain connects TRBV29-1 to TRBJ2-5; the match to TRBD1 covers 9 bases. Germline V gene lookup returns CDR1 SQVTM and CDR2 ANQGSEA. With 7 bases clipped from V and 2 bases from J, the junction kept 8 bases outside the gene matches. The CDR3 is 14 residues long. CDR3 coding DNA: TGCAGCGCTCGGACAGGGGACGGACAAGAGACCCAGTACTTC. Amino acids: CSARTGDGQETQYF.

The V gene is TRBV20-1, the J gene TRBJ1-4; possible D gene TRBD1, 5 bases. V was cut by 6 bases and J by 12 bases, with 14 bases left in between. This CDR3 spans 11 amino acids. Germline assignment: CDR1 DFQATT and CDR2 SNEGSKA (reference sequence). CDR3 amino acids: CSAKTEVELFF. CDR3 DNA: TGCAGTGCCAAGACAGAAGTGGAACTGTTTTTT.

V and J are TRBV14 and TRBJ2-2; a possible D gene is TRBD1 (5 bases). V gave up 4 bases and J gave up 4 bases, with 16 bases separating them. This CDR3 spans 16 amino acids. Per germline, CDR1 SGHDN and CDR2 FVKESK. The CDR3 loop reads CASSRSRVSGTGELFF. DNA of the CDR3: TGTGCCAGCAGCCGGTCCAGGGTTTCGGGCACCGGGGAGCTGTTTTTT. Together with reference TRBV14 and TRBJ2-2, the CDR3 gives the full variable domain: EAGVTQFPSHSVIEKGQTVTLRCDPISGHDNLYWYRRVMGKEIKFLLHFVKESKQDESGMPNNRFLAERTGGTYSTLKVQPAELEDSGVYFCASSRSRVSGTGELFFGEGSRLTVL.

This clone was detected only once. V and J are TRBV7-8 and TRBJ1-4; D perhaps matches TRBD1 (6 bases). Germline V lookup: CDR1 SGHVS, CDR2 FQNEAQ. The CDR3 runs 14 residues. V lost 5 bases and J 8 bases, leaving 15 bases between the germline ends. In DNA, the CDR3 is TGTGCCAGCAGCGTGACTAACCAGGGGGAAAAACTGTTTTTT. Translation gives CASSVTNQGEKLFF.